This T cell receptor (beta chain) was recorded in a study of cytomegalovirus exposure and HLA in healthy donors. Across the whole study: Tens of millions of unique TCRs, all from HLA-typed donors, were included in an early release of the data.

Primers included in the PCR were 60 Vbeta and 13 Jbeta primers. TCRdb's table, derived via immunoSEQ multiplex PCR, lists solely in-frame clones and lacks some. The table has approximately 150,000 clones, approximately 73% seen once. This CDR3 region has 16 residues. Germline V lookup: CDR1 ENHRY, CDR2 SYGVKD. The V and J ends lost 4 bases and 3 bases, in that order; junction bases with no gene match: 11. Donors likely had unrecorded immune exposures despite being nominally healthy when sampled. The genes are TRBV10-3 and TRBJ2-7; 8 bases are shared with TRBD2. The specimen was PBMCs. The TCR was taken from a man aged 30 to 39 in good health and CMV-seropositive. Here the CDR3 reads CAISGAVAGGIYEQYF. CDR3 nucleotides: TGTGCCATCAGTGGTGCGGTCGCGGGAGGCATCTACGAGCAGTACTTC.